This T cell receptor (beta chain) was retrieved from a study of cytomegalovirus exposure and HLA in healthy donors. On this clone itself: The antigen remains unidentified.

The PCR had 60 Vbeta and 13 Jbeta primers. Some clones are missing from TCRdb's copy, which holds only in-frame ones; the method was immunoSEQ multiplex PCR. Its clone listing holds under 200,000 clones. V dropped 2 bases and J dropped 7; count of bases not matched to a gene: 12. This CDR3 has 17 amino acids. Per the germline V gene, CDR1 is SGHVS and CDR2 is FNYEAQ. Regarding the study as a whole: The majority of CMV-associated TCR beta chains were reported as apparently HLA-restricted in a later analysis. Trimming of TCR beta V- and J-genes showed a link, identified in a later analysis, to a missense DCLRE1C variant.

Sequencing was done on a sample of PBMCs. This chain connects TRBV7-6 to TRBJ1-4; 8 bases map to TRBD1. This TCR was sampled from a woman aged 18-35 years in good health and CMV-seropositive. The CDR3 DNA follows: TGTGCCAGCAGCTTATTTCAGGGGGCAGGGTCGGCTGAAAAACTGTTTTTT. Translation gives CASSLFQGAGSAEKLFF. Looking up the rest from reference TRBV7-6 and TRBJ1-4 gives the full variable domain: GAGVSQSPRYKVTKRGQDVALRCDPISGHVSLYWYRQALGQGPEFLTYFNYEAQQDKSGLPNDRFSAERPEGSISTLTIQRTEQRDSAMYRCASSLFQGAGSAEKLFFGSGTQLSVL.